The 28 T cell receptor beta chains below come from one sample, sequenced in a study of blood T cell repertoires in COVID-19. Method: immunoSEQ multiplex PCR; TCRdb's copy keeps in-frame clones and lacks some. Of 110,000 or so clones in the sample, about 88% were seen once. The sample consisted of peripheral blood. All receptors come from an older woman who had recovered from COVID-19.

The rearrangement links TRBV5-6 to TRBJ2-7, with TRBD1 as a possible D gene (6 bases). The germline V and J ends were trimmed by 3 bases and 7 bases, with 26 bases remaining between them. Germline-derived CDR1 and CDR2 are SGHDT and YYEEEE. This CDR3 spans 17 amino acids. CDR3 region: CASSWAMLRTAGNEQYF. The CDR3 DNA is TGTGCCAGCAGCTGGGCAATGCTGCGGACAGCTGGAAATGAGCAGTACTTC.

The chain carries TRBV7-9 and TRBJ2-1, with 8 bases identical to TRBD1. V dropped 1 base and J dropped 7; count of bases not matched to a gene: 3. From germline, CDR1 is SEHNR and CDR2 FQNEAQ (reference sequence). The CDR3 has 14 residues. The CDR3 loop is CASSLGQGRNEQFF. The CDR3 coding sequence is TGTGCCAGCAGCTTAGGACAGGGGCGTAATGAGCAGTTCTTC.

The chain couples TRBV18 to TRBJ2-2; tentative D call: TRBD2 (7 bases). The germline V gene encodes CDR1 KGHSH and CDR2 LQKENI. The CDR3 length is 15 residues. With 6 bases removed from V and 0 bases from J, the gap between germline ends came to 11 bases. CDR3 loop: CASSRGATNTGELFF. The DNA of the CDR3 is TGTGCCAGCTCTCGGGGGGCAACGAACACCGGGGAGCTGTTTTTT.

The rearrangement uses TRBV7-2 and TRBJ1-3; D unclear. Germline assignment: CDR1 SGHTA and CDR2 FQGNSA. The V and J ends lost 2 bases and 2 bases respectively, with 4 bases between them. The CDR3 extends over 13 amino acids. The CDR3 sequence is CASSLTAGNTIYF. The DNA for the CDR3 is TGTGCCAGCAGCTTAACAGCTGGAAACACCATATATTTT.

The CDR3 is CASSSWGGSSYNEQFF. The CDR3 DNA reads as TGTGCCAGCAGCTCCTGGGGCGGGAGCTCCTACAATGAGCAGTTCTTC. This chain connects TRBV7-2 to TRBJ2-1; 7 nucleotides agree with TRBD2. Germline V CDR1 and CDR2: SGHTA, FQGNSA. This CDR3 contains 16 residues. V shed 4 bases, J shed 0 bases, and the junction held 6 bases outside the gene matches.

The CDR3 sequence: CASSPGTGASSNQPQHF. DNA for the CDR3: TGCGCCAGCAGCCCCGGGACAGGGGCCTCTAGCAATCAGCCCCAGCATTTT. The V gene is TRBV5-1, the J gene TRBJ1-5, with 10 nucleotides matching TRBD1. Trimming at V came to 4 bases and at J to 0 bases, leaving 7 bases not matched to a gene. From germline, CDR1 is SGHRS and CDR2 YFSETQ. The CDR3 has 17 amino acids.

V and J are TRBV18 and TRBJ1-1; a possible D gene is TRBD1 (6 bases). Germline values: CDR1 KGHSH, CDR2 LQKENI. The CDR3 contains 17 residues. Trimming left V 3 bases short and J 7 bases short, with 24 bases between. The CDR3 protein is CASSPRDGTPERDEAFF. The CDR3 DNA reads TGTGCCAGCTCACCTCGGGACGGGACACCGGAAAGGGATGAAGCTTTCTTT.

The chain combines TRBV6-5 with TRBJ2-1; D is undetermined. This CDR3 is 13 amino acids long. The germline V gene encodes CDR1 MNHEY and CDR2 SVGAGI. Trimming removed 6 bases from V and 5 bases from J, with 11 bases in between. In DNA, the CDR3 is TGTGCCAGCAGCCTTACTGAGGACAATGAGCAGTTCTTC. Translation gives CASSLTEDNEQFF.

In this sample, this clone turned up a few times. The chain uses TRBV4-3 and TRBJ2-1; the D gene is possibly TRBD2 (7 bases). This CDR3 is built from 15 residues. In germline, CDR1 is LGHNA, CDR2 YSLEER. Trimming took 0 bases from V and 8 from J, leaving 14 bases between them. CDR3 in DNA: TGCGCCAGCAGCCAAGATGTGCGGGGGCGAGATGAGCAGTTCTTC. Its protein is CASSQDVRGRDEQFF.

This clone appeared a single time. The rearrangement joins TRBV9 to TRBJ2-1, with D maybe TRBD1 (5 bases). The germline V and J ends were trimmed by 0 bases and 7 bases, with 26 bases remaining between them. Germline V CDR1 and CDR2: SGDLS, YYNGEE. The CDR3 totals 19 residues. The CDR3, as DNA: TGTGCCAGCAGCGTAGGGGCGACCAGGGCAGGTGGGCGTGCGAATGAGCAGTTCTTC. Translating it yields CASSVGATRAGGRANEQFF.

This chain links TRBV27 with TRBJ2-5; 13 bases are a match to TRBD2. With V trimmed by 6 bases and J by 5 bases, 6 bases remained unmatched. The CDR3 runs to 15 residues. The V gene's germline CDR1 is MNHEY and CDR2 SMNVEV (reference sequence). CDR3 protein: CASRRTSGSFETQYF. The CDR3 DNA sequence: TGTGCCAGCAGGAGGACTAGCGGGAGTTTTGAGACCCAGTACTTC.

The chain is built from TRBV2 and TRBJ1-1, with D unclear. CDR3 size: 15 residues. The V and J ends lost 2 bases and 1 base respectively, with 11 bases between them. Germline V gene data show CDR1 as SNHLY and CDR2 as FYNNEI. The CDR3 protein is CASSERGFGNTEAFF. Here the CDR3 DNA reads TGTGCCAGCAGTGAAAGAGGTTTCGGGAACACTGAAGCTTTCTTT.

This clone was detected once. The V and J genes are TRBV15 and TRBJ2-3, with 7 bases matching TRBD1. This CDR3 is 14 amino acids long. Germline assignment: CDR1 LNHNV and CDR2 YYDKDF (reference sequence). Trimming cost V 6 bases and J 5 bases; bases outside gene matches: 8. As DNA, the CDR3 is TGTGCCACCAGGGAGAAAGGGGGCAAAGATACGCAGTATTTT. Translation gives CATREKGGKDTQYF.

This chain links TRBV30 with TRBJ2-3; possibly TRBD1 for D (6 bases). The length of the CDR3 is 15 residues. Trimming pared 0 bases from V and 3 bases from J, leaving 13 bases between. Germline CDR1 is GTSNPN and CDR2 is SVGIG (reference sequence). The CDR3 loop reads CAWSVALQGTDTQYF. DNA for the CDR3: TGTGCCTGGAGTGTGGCCCTACAGGGAACAGATACGCAGTATTTT.

This chain uses TRBV7-2 with TRBJ1-2; no reliable D call. Germline assignment: CDR1 SGHTA and CDR2 FQGNSA. Trimming stripped 3 bases from V and 8 bases from J, with 19 bases between. This CDR3 has 15 residues. CDR3 bases: TGTGCCAGCAGCTTCGGGGTTTTGACGGCGGGAGGCTACACCTTC. Its translation is CASSFGVLTAGGYTF. Supplemented by reference TRBV7-2 and TRBJ1-2, the full variable domain reads GAGVSQSPSNKVTEKGKDVELRCDPISGHTALYWYRQSLGQGLEFLIYFQGNSAPDKSGLPSDRFSAERTGGSVSTLTIQRTQQEDSAVYLCASSFGVLTAGGYTFGSGTRLTVV.

The chain recombines TRBV9 with TRBJ1-2; D is undetermined. The CDR3 sequence is 12 residues long. V was trimmed by 4 bases and J by 3 bases, leaving 7 bases between them. The germline gives CDR1 SGDLS, CDR2 YYNGEE. CDR3 DNA sequence: TGTGCCAGCAGCCCCCGTGACTATGGCTACACCTTC. This encodes CASSPRDYGYTF. The variable domain in full, with the rest retrieved from reference TRBV9 and TRBJ1-2, is DSGVTQTPKHLITATGQRVTLRCSPRSGDLSVYWYQQSLDQGLQFLIQYYNGEERAKGNILERFSAQQFPDLHSELNLSSLELGDSALYFCASSPRDYGYTFGSGTRLTVV.

The chain is built from TRBV7-9 and TRBJ1-1; D gene uncertain. V dropped 1 base and J dropped 0 bases, with 12 bases sitting between them. The CDR3 is 16 residues long. The germline CDR1 and CDR2 sequences are SEHNR and FQNEAQ (reference sequence). The CDR3 loop reads CASSLGATRMNTEAFF. CDR3 sequence (DNA): TGTGCCAGCAGCTTAGGGGCCACACGAATGAACACTGAAGCTTTCTTT.

A single count supports this clone. The chain recombines TRBV6-5 with TRBJ1-1, with 7 bases that match TRBD1. The CDR3 sequence is 15 residues long. Germline V gene data show CDR1 as MNHEY and CDR2 as SVGAGI. V lost 2 bases and J lost 4; bases outside the gene matches: 7. CDR3 bases: TGTGCCAGCAGTTACGTTCCGACAGGGCTCACTGAAGCTTTCTTT. It translates to CASSYVPTGLTEAFF.

The chain joins TRBV5-6 to TRBJ1-1; D perhaps matches TRBD1 (5 bases). The CDR3 has 11 residues. The V gene lost 1 base and the J gene lost 8 bases, with 6 bases spanning the gap. The V gene's germline CDR1 is SGHDT and CDR2 YYEEEE. DNA for the CDR3: TGTGCCAGCAGCTTGAACAGGGAAGCTTTCTTT. Amino acids: CASSLNREAFF.

The J gene is TRBJ1-2, the V gene TRBV5-6; a weak D match, TRBD1 (5 bases). This CDR3 comprises 17 residues. The germline V gene encodes CDR1 SGHDT and CDR2 YYEEEE. Trimming cost V 2 bases and J 8 bases, with 25 bases left between them. The CDR3 bases are TGTGCCAGCAGCTTCCCAGGGAACCCCACCCGCTATGGAGGCTACACCTTC. Translating it yields CASSFPGNPTRYGGYTF. Drawing the rest from reference TRBV5-6 and TRBJ1-2, the complete variable domain is DAGVTQSPTHLIKTRGQQVTLRCSPKSGHDTVSWYQQALGQGPQFIFQYYEEEERQRGNFPDRFSGHQFPNYSSELNVNALLLGDSALYLCASSFPGNPTRYGGYTFGSGTRLTVV.

In its sample, this clone was seen once. This CDR3 is CASSVTQNSGNTIYF. The CDR3 DNA sequence: TGTGCCAGCAGCGTTACACAAAACTCTGGAAACACCATATATTTT. The chain combines TRBV9 with TRBJ1-3; no reliable D call. The CDR3 extends over 15 amino acids. In germline, CDR1 is SGDLS, CDR2 YYNGEE. V shed 2 bases and J shed 0 bases, with 9 bases lying between them.

The gene calls are TRBV3-1 (or the pseudogene TRBV3-2) and TRBJ1-5; D is perhaps TRBD1 (5 bases). This CDR3 is built from 12 residues. CDR1 and CDR2 from the germline V gene are LGHDT and YNNKEL (reference sequence). V dropped 3 bases and J dropped 10 bases, with 10 bases sitting between them. The CDR3 is CASSQGGGPQHF. CDR3 bases: TGTGCCAGCAGCCAGGGCGGGGGACCCCAGCATTTT.

V is TRBV6-5 and J is TRBJ2-4, with TRBD2 matching over 7 bases. With 3 bases clipped from V and 1 base from J, the junction kept 6 bases outside the gene matches. Per germline, CDR1 MNHEY and CDR2 SVGAGI. The CDR3 loop spans 16 amino acids. DNA of the CDR3: TGTGCCAGCAGTTATGCGAGCGGGATGGCCAAAAACATTCAGTACTTC. Its protein product is CASSYASGMAKNIQYF.

This sequence joins TRBV5-1 and TRBJ2-1; no clear D. The V gene lost 4 bases and the J gene lost 2 bases, with 16 bases spanning the gap. This CDR3 contains 16 residues. Germline V gene lookup returns CDR1 SGHRS and CDR2 YFSETQ. CDR3 protein: CASSIQGAGTYNEQFF. The DNA of the CDR3 is TGCGCCAGCAGCATACAAGGCGCAGGTACCTACAATGAGCAGTTCTTC.

The rearrangement uses TRBV6-2 or TRBV6-3 and TRBJ1-3; the D is unclear. Germline V gene data show CDR1 as MNHEY and CDR2 as SVGEGT. With 3 bases removed from V and 2 bases from J, the gap between germline ends came to 14 bases. This CDR3 has 16 residues. CDR3 DNA sequence: TGTGCCAGCAGTTATCAAAGGACTCAAACTGGAAACACCATATATTTT. Translation gives CASSYQRTQTGNTIYF.

The V call is TRBV7-3, the J call TRBJ1-2; TRBD1 is a possible D gene (6 bases). V was cut by 5 bases and J by 8 bases, with 15 bases left in between. The CDR3 runs 13 residues. The germline V gene encodes CDR1 SGHTA and CDR2 FQGTGA. CDR3 in DNA: TGTGCCAGCAGCCCACAGGGTTTTGGCGGCTACACCTTC. Translating it yields CASSPQGFGGYTF.

The chain combines TRBV6-5 with TRBJ2-5, with D hard to call. Trimming removed 7 bases at V and 2 bases at J, with 11 bases between. The CDR3 has 13 residues. Per germline, CDR1 MNHEY and CDR2 SVGAGI. Here the CDR3 reads CASNLGWQETQYF. Written as DNA, the CDR3 is TGTGCCAGCAATCTAGGCTGGCAAGAGACCCAGTACTTC.

The chain employs TRBV19 and TRBJ1-4; a possible D gene is TRBD1 (6 bases). V shed 9 bases and J shed 3 bases, with 14 bases lying between them. The germline V gene encodes CDR1 LNHDA and CDR2 SQIVND (reference sequence). The CDR3 has 14 residues. CDR3 residues: CASRRTVSNEKLFF. In nucleotides, the CDR3 is TGTGCCAGCAGGCGGACAGTTTCTAATGAAAAACTGTTTTTT.